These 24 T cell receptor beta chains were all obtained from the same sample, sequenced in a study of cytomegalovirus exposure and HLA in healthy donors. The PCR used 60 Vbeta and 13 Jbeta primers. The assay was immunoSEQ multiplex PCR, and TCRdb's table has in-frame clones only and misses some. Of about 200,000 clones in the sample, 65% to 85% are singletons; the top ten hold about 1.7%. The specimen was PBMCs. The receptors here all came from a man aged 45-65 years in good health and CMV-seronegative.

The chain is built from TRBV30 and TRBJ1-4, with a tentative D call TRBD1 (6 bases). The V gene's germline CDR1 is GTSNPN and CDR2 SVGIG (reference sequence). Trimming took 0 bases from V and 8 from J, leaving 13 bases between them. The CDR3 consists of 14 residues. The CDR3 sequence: CAWSVGGAGEKLFF. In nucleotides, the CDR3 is TGTGCCTGGAGTGTTGGGGGGGCTGGGGAAAAACTGTTTTTT.

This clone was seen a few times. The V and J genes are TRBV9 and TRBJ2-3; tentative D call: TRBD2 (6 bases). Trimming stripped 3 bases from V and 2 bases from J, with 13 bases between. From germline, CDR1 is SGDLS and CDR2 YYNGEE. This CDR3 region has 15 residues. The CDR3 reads CASSEGGAATDTQYF. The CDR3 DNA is TGTGCCAGCAGCGAGGGAGGAGCGGCCACAGATACGCAGTATTTT. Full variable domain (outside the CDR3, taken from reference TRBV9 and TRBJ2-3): DSGVTQTPKHLITATGQRVTLRCSPRSGDLSVYWYQQSLDQGLQFLIQYYNGEERAKGNILERFSAQQFPDLHSELNLSSLELGDSALYFCASSEGGAATDTQYFGPGTRLTVL.

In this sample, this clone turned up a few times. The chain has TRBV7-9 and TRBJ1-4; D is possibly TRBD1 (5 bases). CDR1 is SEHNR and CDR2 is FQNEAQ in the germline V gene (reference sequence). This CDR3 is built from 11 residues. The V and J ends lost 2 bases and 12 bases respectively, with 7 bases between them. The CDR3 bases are TGTGCCAGCAGCTTAACGGGGGAACTGTTTTTT. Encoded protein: CASSLTGELFF.

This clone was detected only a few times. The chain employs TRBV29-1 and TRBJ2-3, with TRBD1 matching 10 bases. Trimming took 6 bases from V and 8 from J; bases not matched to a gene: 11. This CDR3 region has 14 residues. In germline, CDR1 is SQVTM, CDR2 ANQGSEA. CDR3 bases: TGCAGCGTCGCCGGGACAGGGGAATGGCGTACGCAGTATTTT. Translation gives CSVAGTGEWRTQYF.

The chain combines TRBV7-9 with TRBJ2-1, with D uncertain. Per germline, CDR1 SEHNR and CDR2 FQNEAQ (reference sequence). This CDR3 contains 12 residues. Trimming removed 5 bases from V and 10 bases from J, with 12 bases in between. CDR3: CASSPISREQFF. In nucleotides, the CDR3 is TGTGCCAGCAGCCCTATCTCTAGGGAGCAGTTCTTC.

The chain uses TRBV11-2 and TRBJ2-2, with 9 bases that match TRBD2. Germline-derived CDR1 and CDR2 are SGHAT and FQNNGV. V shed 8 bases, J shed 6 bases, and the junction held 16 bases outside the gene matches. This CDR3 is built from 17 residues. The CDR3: CASAPSGGRVKSGELFF. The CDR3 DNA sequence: TGTGCCAGCGCACCTTCGGGCGGGAGGGTTAAGTCCGGGGAGCTGTTTTTT. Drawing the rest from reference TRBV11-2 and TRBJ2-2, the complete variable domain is EAGVAQSPRYKIIEKRQSVAFWCNPISGHATLYWYQQILGQGPKLLIQFQNNGVVDDSQLPKDRFSAERLKGVDSTLKIQPAKLEDSAVYLCASAPSGGRVKSGELFFGEGSRLTVL.

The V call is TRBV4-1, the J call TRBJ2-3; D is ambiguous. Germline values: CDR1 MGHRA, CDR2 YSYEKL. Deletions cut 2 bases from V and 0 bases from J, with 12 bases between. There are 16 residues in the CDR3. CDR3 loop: CASSQQGGLSTDTQYF. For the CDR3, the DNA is TGCGCCAGCAGCCAACAAGGTGGGCTCAGCACAGATACGCAGTATTTT.

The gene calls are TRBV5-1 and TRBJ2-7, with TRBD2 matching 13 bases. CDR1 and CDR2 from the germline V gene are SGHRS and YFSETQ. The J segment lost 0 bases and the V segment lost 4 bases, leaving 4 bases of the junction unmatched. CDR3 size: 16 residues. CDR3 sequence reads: CASSIGTSGASYEQYF. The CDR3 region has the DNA TGCGCCAGCAGCATCGGGACTAGCGGGGCCTCCTACGAGCAGTACTTC.

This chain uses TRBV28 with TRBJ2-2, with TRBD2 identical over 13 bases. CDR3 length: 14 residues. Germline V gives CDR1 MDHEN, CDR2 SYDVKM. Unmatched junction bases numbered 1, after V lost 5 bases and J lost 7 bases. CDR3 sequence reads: CASSTSGRGGELFF. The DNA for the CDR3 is TGTGCCAGCAGTACTAGCGGGAGGGGCGGGGAGCTGTTTTTT.

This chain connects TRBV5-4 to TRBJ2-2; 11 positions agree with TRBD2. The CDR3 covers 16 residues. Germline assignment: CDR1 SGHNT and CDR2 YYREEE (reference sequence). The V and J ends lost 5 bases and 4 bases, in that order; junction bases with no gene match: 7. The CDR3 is CASSTGLAGITGELFF. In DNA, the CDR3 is TGTGCCAGCAGTACTGGACTAGCGGGTATCACCGGGGAGCTGTTTTTT.

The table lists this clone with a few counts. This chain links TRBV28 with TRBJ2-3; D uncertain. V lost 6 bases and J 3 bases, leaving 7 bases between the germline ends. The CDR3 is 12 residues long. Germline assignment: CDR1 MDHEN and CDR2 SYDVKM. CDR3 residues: CASSTLTDTQYF. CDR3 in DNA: TGTGCCAGCAGCACCCTAACAGATACGCAGTATTTT.

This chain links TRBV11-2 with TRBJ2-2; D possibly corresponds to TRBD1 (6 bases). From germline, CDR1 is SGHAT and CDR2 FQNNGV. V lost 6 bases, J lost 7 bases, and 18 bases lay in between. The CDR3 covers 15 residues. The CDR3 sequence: CASRRNRDVRGELFF. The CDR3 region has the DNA TGTGCCAGCAGACGGAACAGGGATGTACGCGGGGAGCTGTTTTTT.

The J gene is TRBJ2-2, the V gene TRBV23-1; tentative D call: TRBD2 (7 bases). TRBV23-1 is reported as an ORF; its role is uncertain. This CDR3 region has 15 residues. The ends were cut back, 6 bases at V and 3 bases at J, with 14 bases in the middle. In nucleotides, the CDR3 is TGCGCCAGCAGGAGTGGGGGGGCGGACACCGGGGAGCTGTTTTTT. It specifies CASRSGGADTGELFF.

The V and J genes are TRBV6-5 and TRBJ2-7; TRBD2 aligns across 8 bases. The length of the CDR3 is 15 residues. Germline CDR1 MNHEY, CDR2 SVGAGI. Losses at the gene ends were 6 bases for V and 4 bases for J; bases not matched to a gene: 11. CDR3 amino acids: CASSPPSGGRYEQYF. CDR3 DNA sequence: TGTGCCAGCAGCCCCCCCAGCGGGGGTAGGTACGAGCAGTACTTC.

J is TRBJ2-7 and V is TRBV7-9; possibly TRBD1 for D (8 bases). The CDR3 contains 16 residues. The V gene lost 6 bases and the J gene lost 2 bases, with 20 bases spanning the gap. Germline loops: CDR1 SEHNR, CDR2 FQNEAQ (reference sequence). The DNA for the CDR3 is TGTGCCAGCAGTCGACAGGGGCTAGCGGTCCCCTACGAGCAGTACTTC. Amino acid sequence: CASSRQGLAVPYEQYF.

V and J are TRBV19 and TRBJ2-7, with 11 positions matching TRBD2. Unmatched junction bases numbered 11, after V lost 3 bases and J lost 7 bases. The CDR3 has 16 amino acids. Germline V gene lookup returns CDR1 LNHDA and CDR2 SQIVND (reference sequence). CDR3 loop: CASSIGLAGGPGEQYF. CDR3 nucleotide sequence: TGTGCCAGTAGTATTGGGTTAGCGGGAGGGCCGGGAGAGCAGTACTTC.

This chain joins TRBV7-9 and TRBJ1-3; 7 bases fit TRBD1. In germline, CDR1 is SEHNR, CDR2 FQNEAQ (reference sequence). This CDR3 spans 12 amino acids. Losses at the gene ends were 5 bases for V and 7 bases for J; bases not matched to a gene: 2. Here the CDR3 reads CASSQTGNTIYF. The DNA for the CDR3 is TGTGCCAGCAGCCAGACAGGGAACACCATATATTTT.

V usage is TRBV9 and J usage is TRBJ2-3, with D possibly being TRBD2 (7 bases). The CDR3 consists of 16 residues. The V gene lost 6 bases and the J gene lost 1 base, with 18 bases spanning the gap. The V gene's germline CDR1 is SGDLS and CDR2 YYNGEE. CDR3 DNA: TGTGCCAGCAACATAGGGGGGGACCCGGGCACAGATACGCAGTATTTT. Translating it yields CASNIGGDPGTDTQYF. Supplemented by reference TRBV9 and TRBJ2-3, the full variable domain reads DSGVTQTPKHLITATGQRVTLRCSPRSGDLSVYWYQQSLDQGLQFLIQYYNGEERAKGNILERFSAQQFPDLHSELNLSSLELGDSALYFCASNIGGDPGTDTQYFGPGTRLTVL.

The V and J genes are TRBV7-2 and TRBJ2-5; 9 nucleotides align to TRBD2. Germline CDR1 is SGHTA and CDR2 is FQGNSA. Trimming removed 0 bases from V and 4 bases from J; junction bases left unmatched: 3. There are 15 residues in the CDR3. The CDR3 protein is CASSLAAAGGETQYF. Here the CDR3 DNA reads TGTGCCAGCAGCTTAGCAGCAGCGGGAGGAGAGACCCAGTACTTC.

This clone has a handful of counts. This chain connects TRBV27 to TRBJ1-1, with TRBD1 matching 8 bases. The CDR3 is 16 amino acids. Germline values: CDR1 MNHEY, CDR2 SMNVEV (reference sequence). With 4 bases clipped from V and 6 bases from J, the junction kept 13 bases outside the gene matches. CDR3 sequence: CASSSGQGGGRAEAFF. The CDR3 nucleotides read TGTGCCAGCAGTTCCGGACAGGGCGGAGGGAGGGCTGAAGCTTTCTTT.

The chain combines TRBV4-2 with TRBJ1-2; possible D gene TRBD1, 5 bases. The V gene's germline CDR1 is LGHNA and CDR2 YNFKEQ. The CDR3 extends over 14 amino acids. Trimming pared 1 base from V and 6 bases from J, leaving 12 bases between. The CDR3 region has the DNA TGTGCCAGCAGCCAAGTTCCGGGGGGGAATGGCTACACCTTC. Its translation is CASSQVPGGNGYTF.

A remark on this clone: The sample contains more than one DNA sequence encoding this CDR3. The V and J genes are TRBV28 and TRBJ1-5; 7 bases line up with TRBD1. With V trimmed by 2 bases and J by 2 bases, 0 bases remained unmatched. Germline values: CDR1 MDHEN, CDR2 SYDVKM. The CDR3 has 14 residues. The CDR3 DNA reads TGTGCCAGCAGTTTAGACAGGGGCAATCAGCCCCAGCATTTT. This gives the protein CASSLDRGNQPQHF.

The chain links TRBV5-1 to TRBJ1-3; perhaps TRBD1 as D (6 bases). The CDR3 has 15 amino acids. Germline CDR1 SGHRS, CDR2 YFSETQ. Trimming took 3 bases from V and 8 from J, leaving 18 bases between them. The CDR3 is CASSWGPGRVDTIYF. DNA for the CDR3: TGCGCCAGCAGCTGGGGGCCGGGCAGGGTGGACACCATATATTTT. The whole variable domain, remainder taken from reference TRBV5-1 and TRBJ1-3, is KAGVTQTPRYLIKTRGQQVTLSCSPISGHRSVSWYQQTPGQGLQFLFEYFSETQRNKGNFPGRFSGRQFSNSRSEMNVSTLELGDSALYLCASSWGPGRVDTIYFGEGSWLTVV.

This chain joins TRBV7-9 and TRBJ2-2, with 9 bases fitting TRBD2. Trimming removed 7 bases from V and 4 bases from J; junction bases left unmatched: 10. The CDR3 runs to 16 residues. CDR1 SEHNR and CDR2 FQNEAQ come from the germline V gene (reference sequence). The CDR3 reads CASTQWAGGPTGELFF. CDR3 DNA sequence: TGTGCCAGCACCCAGTGGGCGGGAGGGCCCACCGGGGAGCTGTTTTTT.